These T cell receptor beta chains were read from a single sample in a study of blood T cell repertoires in COVID-19. Produced via immunoSEQ multiplex PCR; TCRdb's table is partial and in-frame only. The sample gives roughly 41,000 clones, around 81% of which show up once; around 40% is in the top ten. The sequenced sample was peripheral blood. The receptors stem from a woman older than 75 with acute or convalescent COVID-19. Each CDR3 is given without its conserved first and last residue.

V	J	CDR3
TRBV11-3	TRBJ1-1	ASSLVRGWSEAF
TRBV5-4	TRBJ2-2	ASSRHAGQGIGGELF
TRBV29-1	TRBJ2-3	SGSTGQGATDTQY
TRBV18	TRBJ2-5	ASSPDEGVKETQY
TRBV6-5	TRBJ2-3	ASLRGLAADTQY
TRBV5-8	TRBJ1-5	ASSPRPQH
TRBV7-9	TRBJ1-1	ASSFTGRAEAF
TRBV30	TRBJ2-2	AWSLENTGELF
TRBV15	TRBJ2-7	ATSRGRQASSYEQY
TRBV18	TRBJ1-1	ASSPPSQLNTEAF
TRBV24-1	TRBJ1-1	ARVDSTNTEAF
TRBV15	TRBJ2-5	ATSRDGVSGETQY
TRBV10-3	TRBJ2-7	ATNDFPRDEQY
TRBV2	TRBJ1-1	ASSAEQQGVTEAF
TRBV28	TRBJ1-1	ASSSAEPYVEAF
TRBV2	TRBJ2-1	ASNPGLADNEQF
TRBV7-9	TRBJ1-2	ASSRGLGSGYT
TRBV5-1	TRBJ1-1	ASSLAAGDTEAF
TRBV18	TRBJ2-1	ASSPPQRGGPNEQF
TRBV11-2	TRBJ2-7	ASSLLVSGIYEQY
TRBV6-4	TRBJ2-7	ASSDGGFSYEQY
TRBV4-2	TRBJ1-4	ASSLTGTNEKLF
TRBV27	TRBJ1-2	ASSFRTGGYGYT
TRBV14	TRBJ1-2	ASSQRFNYGYT
TRBV5-6	TRBJ2-7	ASSSTRGGSYEQY
TRBV28	TRBJ2-7	ASDRGFPDEQY